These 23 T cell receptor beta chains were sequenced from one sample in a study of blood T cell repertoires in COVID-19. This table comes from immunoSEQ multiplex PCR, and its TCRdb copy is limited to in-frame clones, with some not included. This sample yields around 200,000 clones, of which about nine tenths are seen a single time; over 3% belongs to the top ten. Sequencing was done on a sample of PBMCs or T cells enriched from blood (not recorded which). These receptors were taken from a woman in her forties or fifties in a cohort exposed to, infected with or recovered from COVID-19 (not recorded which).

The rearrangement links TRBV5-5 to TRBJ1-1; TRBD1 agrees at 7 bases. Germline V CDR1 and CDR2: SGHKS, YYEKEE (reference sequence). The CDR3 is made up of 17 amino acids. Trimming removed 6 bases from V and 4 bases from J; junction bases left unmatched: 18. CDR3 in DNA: TGTGCCAGCAACCCCGCGAGAGGGGGCGATATGGGCACTGAAGCTTTCTTT. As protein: CASNPARGGDMGTEAFF.

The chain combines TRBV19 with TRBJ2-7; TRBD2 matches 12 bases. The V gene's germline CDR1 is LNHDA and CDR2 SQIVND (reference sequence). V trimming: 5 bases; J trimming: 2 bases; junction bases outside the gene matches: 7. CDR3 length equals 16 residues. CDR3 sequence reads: CASSLTSGGTTYEQYF. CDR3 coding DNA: TGTGCCAGTAGTTTAACTAGCGGGGGGACGACCTACGAGCAGTACTTC.

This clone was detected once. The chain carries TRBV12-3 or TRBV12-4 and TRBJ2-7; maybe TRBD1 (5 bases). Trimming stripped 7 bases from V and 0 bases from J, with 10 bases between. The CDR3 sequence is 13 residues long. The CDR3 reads CASKRQSSYEQYF. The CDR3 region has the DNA TGTGCCAGCAAACGACAGAGCTCCTACGAGCAGTACTTC.

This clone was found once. CDR3 DNA sequence: TGTGCCAGCAGCTTAGCGGGCAGGGTGGGAAACACCATATATTTT. As protein: CASSLAGRVGNTIYF. The V call is TRBV7-2, the J call TRBJ1-3, with D perhaps TRBD1 (5 bases). This CDR3 spans 15 amino acids. Trimming removed 0 bases from V and 4 bases from J, with 10 bases in between. Germline V gene lookup returns CDR1 SGHTA and CDR2 FQGNSA.

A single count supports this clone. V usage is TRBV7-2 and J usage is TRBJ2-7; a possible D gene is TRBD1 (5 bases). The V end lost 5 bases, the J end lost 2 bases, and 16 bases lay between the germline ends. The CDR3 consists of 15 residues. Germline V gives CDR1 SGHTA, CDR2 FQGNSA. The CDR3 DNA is TGTGCCAGCAGCCCAGAGACAGCCCGACCCTACGAGCAGTACTTC. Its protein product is CASSPETARPYEQYF.

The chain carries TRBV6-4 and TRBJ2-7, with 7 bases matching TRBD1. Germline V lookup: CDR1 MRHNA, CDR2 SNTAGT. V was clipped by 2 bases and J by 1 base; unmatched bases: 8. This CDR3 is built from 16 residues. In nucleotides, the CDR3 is TGTGCCAGCAGTGACCAGAAGGGACAGCTTTCCTACGAGCAGTACTTC. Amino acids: CASSDQKGQLSYEQYF.

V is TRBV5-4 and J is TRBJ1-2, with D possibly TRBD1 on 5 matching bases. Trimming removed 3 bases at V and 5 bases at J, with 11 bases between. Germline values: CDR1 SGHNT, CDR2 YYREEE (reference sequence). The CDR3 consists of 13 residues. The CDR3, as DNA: TGTGCCAGCAGCTCAGAAGGGGCGTATGGCTACACCTTC. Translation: CASSSEGAYGYTF.

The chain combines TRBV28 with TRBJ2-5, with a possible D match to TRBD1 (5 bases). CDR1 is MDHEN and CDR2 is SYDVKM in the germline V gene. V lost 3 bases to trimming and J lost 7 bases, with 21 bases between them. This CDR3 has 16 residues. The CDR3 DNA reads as TGTGCCAGCAGTTTTTTGACAGATTTTAATCTTGGGACCCAGTACTTC. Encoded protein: CASSFLTDFNLGTQYF.

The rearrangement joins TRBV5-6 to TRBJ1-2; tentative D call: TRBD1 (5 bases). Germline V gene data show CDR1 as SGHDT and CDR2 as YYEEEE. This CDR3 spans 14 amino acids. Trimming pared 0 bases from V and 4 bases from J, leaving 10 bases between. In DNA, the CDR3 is TGTGCCAGCAGCTTGGCAGCCAGGGCCTATGGCTACACCTTC. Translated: CASSLAARAYGYTF. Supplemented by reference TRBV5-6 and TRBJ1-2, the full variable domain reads DAGVTQSPTHLIKTRGQQVTLRCSPKSGHDTVSWYQQALGQGPQFIFQYYEEEERQRGNFPDRFSGHQFPNYSSELNVNALLLGDSALYLCASSLAARAYGYTFGSGTRLTVV.

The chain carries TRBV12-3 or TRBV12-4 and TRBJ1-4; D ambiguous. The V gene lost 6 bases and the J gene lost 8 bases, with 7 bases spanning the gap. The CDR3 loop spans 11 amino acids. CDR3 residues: CASSNKEKLFF. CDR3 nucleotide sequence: TGTGCCAGCAGCAACAAGGAAAAACTGTTTTTT.

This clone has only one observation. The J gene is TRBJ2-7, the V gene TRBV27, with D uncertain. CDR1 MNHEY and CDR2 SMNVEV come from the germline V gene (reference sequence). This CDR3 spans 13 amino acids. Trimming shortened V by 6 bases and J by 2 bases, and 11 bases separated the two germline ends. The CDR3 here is CASRQTATYEQYF. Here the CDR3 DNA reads TGTGCCAGCAGACAAACAGCTACCTACGAGCAGTACTTC.

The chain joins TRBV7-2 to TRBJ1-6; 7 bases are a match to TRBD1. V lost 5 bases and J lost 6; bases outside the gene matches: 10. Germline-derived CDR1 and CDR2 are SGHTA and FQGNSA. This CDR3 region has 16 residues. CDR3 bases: TGTGCCAGCAGCGAAGACAGGGCGCGGGTTAATTCACCCCTCCACTTT. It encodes CASSEDRARVNSPLHF.

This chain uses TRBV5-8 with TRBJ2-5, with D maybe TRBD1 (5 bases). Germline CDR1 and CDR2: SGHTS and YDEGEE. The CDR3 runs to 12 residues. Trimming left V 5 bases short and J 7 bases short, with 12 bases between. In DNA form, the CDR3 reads TGTGCCAGCAGAATAGGGGCCGGGACCCAGTACTTC. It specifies CASRIGAGTQYF. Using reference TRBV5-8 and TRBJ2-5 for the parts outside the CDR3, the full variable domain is EAGVTQSPTHLIKTRGQQATLRCSPISGHTSVYWYQQALGLGLQFLLWYDEGEERNRGNFPPRFSGRQFPNYSSELNVNALELEDSALYLCASRIGAGTQYFGPGTRLLVL.

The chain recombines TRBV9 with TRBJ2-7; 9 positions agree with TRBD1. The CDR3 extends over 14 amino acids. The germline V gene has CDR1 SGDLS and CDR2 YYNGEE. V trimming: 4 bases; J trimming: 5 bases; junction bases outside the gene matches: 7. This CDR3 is CASSSRDRVNEQYF. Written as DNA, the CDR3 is TGTGCCAGCAGCAGCCGGGACAGGGTTAACGAGCAGTACTTC.

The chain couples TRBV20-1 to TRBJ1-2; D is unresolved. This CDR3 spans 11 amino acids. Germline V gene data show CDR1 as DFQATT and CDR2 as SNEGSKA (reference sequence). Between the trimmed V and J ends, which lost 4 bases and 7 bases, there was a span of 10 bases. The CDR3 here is CSATLDVGYTF. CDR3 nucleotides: TGCAGTGCTACTCTAGACGTTGGCTACACCTTC.

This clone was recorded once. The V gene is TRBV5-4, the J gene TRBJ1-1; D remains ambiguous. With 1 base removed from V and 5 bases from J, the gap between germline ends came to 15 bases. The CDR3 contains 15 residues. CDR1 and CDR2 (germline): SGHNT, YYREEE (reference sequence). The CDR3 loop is CASSLYAGAGTEAFF. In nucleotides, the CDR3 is TGTGCCAGCAGCTTGTATGCGGGCGCGGGAACTGAAGCTTTCTTT.

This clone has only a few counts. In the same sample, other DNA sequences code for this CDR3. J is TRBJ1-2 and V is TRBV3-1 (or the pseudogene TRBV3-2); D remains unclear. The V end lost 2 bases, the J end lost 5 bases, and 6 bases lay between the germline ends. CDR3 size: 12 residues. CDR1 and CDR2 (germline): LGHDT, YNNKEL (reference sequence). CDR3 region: CASSQRVYGYTF. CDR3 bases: TGTGCCAGCAGCCAACGGGTTTATGGCTACACCTTC.

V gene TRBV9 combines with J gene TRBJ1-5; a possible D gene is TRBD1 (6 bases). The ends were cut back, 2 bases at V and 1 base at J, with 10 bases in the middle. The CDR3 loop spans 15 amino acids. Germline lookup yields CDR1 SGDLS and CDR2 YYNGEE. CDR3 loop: CASSVGGASNQPQHF. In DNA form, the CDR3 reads TGTGCCAGCAGCGTGGGGGGGGCGAGCAATCAGCCCCAGCATTTT.

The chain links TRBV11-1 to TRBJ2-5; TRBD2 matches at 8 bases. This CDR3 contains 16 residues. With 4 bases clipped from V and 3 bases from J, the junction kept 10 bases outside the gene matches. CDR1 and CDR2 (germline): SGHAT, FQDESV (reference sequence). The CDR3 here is CASSSGGARGEETQYF. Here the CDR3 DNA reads TGTGCCAGCAGCTCGGGGGGGGCGAGGGGAGAAGAGACCCAGTACTTC.

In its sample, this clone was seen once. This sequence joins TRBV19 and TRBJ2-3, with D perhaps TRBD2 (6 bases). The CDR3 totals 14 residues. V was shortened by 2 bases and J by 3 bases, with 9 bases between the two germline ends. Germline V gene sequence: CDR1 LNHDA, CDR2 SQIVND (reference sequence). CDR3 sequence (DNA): TGTGCCAGTAGTATAAGCGGGTTTACAGATACGCAGTATTTT. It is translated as CASSISGFTDTQYF.

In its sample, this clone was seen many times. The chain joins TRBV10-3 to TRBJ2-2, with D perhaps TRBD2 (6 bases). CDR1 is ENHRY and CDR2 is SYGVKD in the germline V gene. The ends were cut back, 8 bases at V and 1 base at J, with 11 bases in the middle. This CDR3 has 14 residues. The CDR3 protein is CAIGSGRNTGELFF. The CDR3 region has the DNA TGTGCCATCGGTAGCGGCAGGAACACCGGGGAGCTGTTTTTT.

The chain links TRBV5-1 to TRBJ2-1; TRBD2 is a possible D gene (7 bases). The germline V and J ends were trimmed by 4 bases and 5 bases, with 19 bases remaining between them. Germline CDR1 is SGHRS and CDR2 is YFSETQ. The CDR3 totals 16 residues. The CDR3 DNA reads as TGCGCCAGCAGCCCCCCGGTGGGGGGGGCCCACAATGAGCAGTTCTTC. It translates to CASSPPVGGAHNEQFF.

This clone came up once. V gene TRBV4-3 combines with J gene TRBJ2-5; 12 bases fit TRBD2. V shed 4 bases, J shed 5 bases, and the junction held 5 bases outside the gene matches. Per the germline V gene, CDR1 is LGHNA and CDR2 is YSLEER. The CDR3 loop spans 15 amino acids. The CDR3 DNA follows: TGCGCCAGCAGCCCACGGACTAGCGGGGTGGAGACCCAGTACTTC. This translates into CASSPRTSGVETQYF.